This T cell receptor beta chain was found in a study of blood T cells in healthy people across ages. Whole-study results and caveats: Researchers judged that diversity estimates from one million T cells fell short of true values.

This clonotype has just a few counts. Its antigen is undetermined. The CDR3 consists of 12 residues. Germline V gene sequence: CDR1 MDHEN, CDR2 SYDVKM. Primers used in a second PCR of about 7 to 11 cycles were a sample-barcoded 5' primer and a J-beta primer mix. TCRdb reprocessed the 5' RACE reads via MiXCR and lists one record per CDR3 protein. The data contain around 990,000 distinct CDR3 sequences, 20% to 25% of them singletons. This sample was shared with a second study, whose subject was T cells of mothers and their children. That investigation notes: A second PCR was performed with the M1S primer. This primer added sample barcodes and 2-4 random nucleotides.

This TCR came from a girl aged 2 to 9 in good health. The chain couples TRBV28 to TRBJ2-5; D ambiguous. The J call may be faulty, since TRBJ2-7 better matches the DNA end. Sequencing used blood. CDR3: CASGQSLHEQYF. The DNA for the CDR3 is TGTGCCAGCGGTCAAAGCCTGCACGAGCAGTACTTC.